These 4 T cell receptor beta chains came from one sample sequenced in a study of technical replicates of blood from several donors. Libraries were prepared by immunoSEQ multiplex PCR; TCRdb keeps only in-frame clonotypes and omits some of them. Among some 100,000 clones listed, nearly 96% were seen once. Sequenced material: T cells isolated from PBMCs. Receptors were obtained from a human donor in good health.

The chain has TRBV5-1 and TRBJ2-3, with 13 bases fitting TRBD2. Per germline, CDR1 SGHRS and CDR2 YFSETQ. Unmatched junction bases numbered 7, after V lost 4 bases and J lost 2 bases. This CDR3 is built from 17 residues. The CDR3 DNA is TGCGCCAGCAGCGGAGGGACTAGCGGGGTTCCCACAGATACGCAGTATTTT. Its protein product is CASSGGTSGVPTDTQYF.

The chain carries TRBV6-1 and TRBJ1-1, with 7 bases identical to TRBD1. The J segment lost 0 bases and the V segment lost 6 bases, leaving 7 bases of the junction unmatched. Germline CDR1 and CDR2: MNHNS and SASEGT. There are 15 residues in the CDR3. The CDR3 sequence: CASSPYGQVNTEAFF. The CDR3 DNA is TGTGCCAGCAGCCCATACGGACAGGTGAACACTGAAGCTTTCTTT.

This chain joins TRBV21-1 and TRBJ1-2. TRBV21-1 is recorded as a pseudogene. The CDR3 loop spans 15 amino acids. The CDR3 bases are TGTGCCAGCAGCAAAGTATGGGGAGGGAACTATGGCTACACCTTC. It codes for CASSKVWGGNYGYTF.

The rearrangement links TRBV9 to TRBJ1-3; D remains unclear. The V end was cut by 0 bases, the J end by 0 bases, with 7 bases between. This CDR3 region has 15 residues. Germline V gene lookup returns CDR1 SGDLS and CDR2 YYNGEE. The CDR3 bases are TGTGCCAGCAGCGTAGGGCCGTACTCTGGAAACACCATATATTTT. Protein product: CASSVGPYSGNTIYF.